The 14 T cell receptor beta chains in this list originate from one sample, sequenced in a study of CD8 T cells in ankylosing spondylitis. TCRdb used MiXCR to reprocess the 5' RACE reads, holding one entry per CDR3 protein. The repertoire holds roughly 200,000 distinct CDR3 sequences, with roughly 26% as singletons. The material sequenced was blood, either unsorted or a sorted T cell fraction (not recorded which). The receptors originated from a male donor with ankylosing spondylitis or in good health (not recorded which).

This clonotype was seen at least ten times. The rearrangement joins TRBV6-5 to TRBJ2-2; tentatively, D is TRBD1 or TRBD2 (5 bases each). Trimming took off 2 bases at V and 5 bases at J, with 12 bases between the two ends. Germline V gene lookup returns CDR1 MNHEY and CDR2 SVGAGI. This CDR3 is 15 amino acids long. The CDR3 DNA follows: TGTGCCAGCAGTTACGGGACCCTGGGGACCGGGGAGCTGTTTTTT. This sequence encodes CASSYGTLGTGELFF.

This clonotype has a count of ten or more. The rearrangement links TRBV12-3 or TRBV12-4 to TRBJ1-4; D is ambiguous. V was pared by 3 bases and J by 8 bases, with 13 bases between. The CDR3 has 14 residues. CDR3 in DNA: TGTGCCAGCAGTTTCATGGTCGGCGGCGAAAAACTGTTTTTT. Amino acid sequence: CASSFMVGGEKLFF.

This clonotype was counted a few times. This chain links TRBV6-5 with TRBJ2-6; a weak D match, TRBD2 (5 bases). Trimming shortened V by 2 bases and J by 0 bases, and 17 bases separated the two germline ends. This CDR3 has 19 amino acids. Germline CDR1 reads MNHEY; CDR2 reads SVGAGI. CDR3 residues: CASSYRRVDNLSGANVLTF. CDR3 bases: TGTGCCAGCAGTTACCGGCGGGTAGATAATCTCTCTGGGGCCAACGTCCTGACTTTC.

In its sample, this clonotype was seen a few times. The V call is TRBV10-3, the J call TRBJ2-7, with TRBD2 identical over 9 bases. CDR3 length equals 14 residues. CDR1 and CDR2 (germline): ENHRY, SYGVKD. The V and J ends lost 4 bases and 5 bases, in that order; junction bases with no gene match: 6. This chain's CDR3 is CAISAGTSQDEQYF. The CDR3 nucleotides read TGTGCCATCAGTGCCGGGACTAGCCAGGACGAGCAGTACTTC.

This clonotype was found many times. The chain has TRBV4-3 and TRBJ2-1; D is possibly TRBD2 (6 bases). This CDR3 has 15 residues. Trimming took off 1 base at V and 6 bases at J, with 13 bases between the two ends. CDR1 and CDR2 (germline): LGHNA, YSLEER. The CDR3 DNA is TGCGCCAGCAGCCAAGTTCGGGAGCCCCGCAATGAGCAGTTCTTC. Translating gives CASSQVREPRNEQFF.

In this sample, this clonotype turned up many times. This chain connects TRBV2 to TRBJ1-1, with D possibly being TRBD1 (5 bases). V lost 9 bases and J 0 bases, leaving 14 bases between the germline ends. This CDR3 comprises 14 residues. CDR1 is SNHLY and CDR2 is FYNNEI in the germline V gene. The CDR3: CASKLREMNTEAFF. The CDR3 DNA reads TGTGCCAGTAAACTCAGGGAAATGAACACTGAAGCTTTCTTT.

This clonotype was seen repeatedly, ten times or more. The rearrangement uses TRBV5-1 and TRBJ1-1; TRBD1 agrees at 9 bases. The germline CDR1 and CDR2 sequences are SGHRS and YFSETQ. Germline trimming cut 4 bases from V and 5 bases from J; bases unmatched to any gene: 6. CDR3 length equals 14 residues. CDR3 residues: CASSRTGEGTEAFF. The CDR3 DNA follows: TGCGCCAGCAGCAGGACAGGGGAGGGGACTGAAGCTTTCTTT.

The V gene is TRBV25-1, the J gene TRBJ2-7, with 7 bases that match TRBD1. Germline CDR1 reads MGHDK; CDR2 reads SYGVNS. The CDR3 loop spans 16 amino acids. With V trimmed by 7 bases and J by 4 bases, 16 bases remained unmatched. The CDR3 reads CASTPSSTGVRYEQYF. DNA for the CDR3: TGTGCCAGCACTCCCTCCTCCACAGGGGTACGGTACGAGCAGTACTTC.

In its sample, this clonotype was seen once. The rearrangement uses TRBV2 and TRBJ2-7; D is unresolved. Germline CDR1 reads SNHLY; CDR2 reads FYNNEI. This CDR3 is 13 amino acids long. V lost 3 bases, J lost 4 bases, and 10 bases lay in between. The CDR3 reads CASSDPPGYEQYF. The CDR3 DNA is TGTGCCAGCAGTGATCCCCCAGGTTACGAGCAGTACTTC.

This clonotype has a count of ten or more. The gene calls are TRBV12-3 or TRBV12-4 and TRBJ2-7; unclear D gene. The CDR3 has 13 residues. V was clipped by 5 bases and J by 1 base, with 9 bases between them. The CDR3, as DNA: TGTGCCAGCAGTGCCGCCCTATCCTACGAGCAGTACTTC. It encodes CASSAALSYEQYF.

The chain has TRBV5-1 and TRBJ2-1; 9 bases are a match to TRBD1. This CDR3 has 15 residues. Germline trimming cut 2 bases from V and 2 bases from J; bases unmatched to any gene: 2. From germline, CDR1 is SGHRS and CDR2 YFSETQ. The CDR3 coding sequence is TGCGCCAGCAGCTTCGGACAGGGGACCTACAATGAGCAGTTCTTC. It yields the protein CASSFGQGTYNEQFF.

The V gene is TRBV12-3 or TRBV12-4, the J gene TRBJ1-1; D remains ambiguous. V was shortened by 3 bases and J by 8 bases, with 16 bases between the two germline ends. There are 14 residues in the CDR3. The CDR3: CASSFRRILPEAFF. CDR3 coding DNA: TGTGCCAGCAGTTTCCGGCGGATCTTACCAGAAGCTTTCTTT.

This clonotype was seen more than once but under ten times. The chain carries TRBV20-1 and TRBJ2-7; the D gene could be TRBD1 or TRBD2 (5 bases each). Germline V gene sequence: CDR1 DFQATT, CDR2 SNEGSKA (reference sequence). The V end was cut by 8 bases, the J end by 1 base, with 24 bases between. CDR3 length: 16 residues. The CDR3, as DNA: TGCAGTACCGTTCTTCATTGGGGGAGTAGGTCCTACGAGCAGTACTTC. Translation gives CSTVLHWGSRSYEQYF.

This clonotype was counted a few times. This rearrangement joins TRBV7-2 to TRBJ2-5; 8 bases are shared with TRBD1. The V gene end was trimmed by 5 bases and the J gene end by 5 bases; junction bases not matched to a gene: 10. This CDR3 has 15 residues. The germline V gene encodes CDR1 SGHTA and CDR2 FQGNSA. The CDR3 DNA sequence: TGTGCCAGCAGCCAAGGACAGGGCAAAGGGGAGACCCAGTACTTC. This sequence encodes CASSQGQGKGETQYF.